These 21 T cell receptor beta chains were sequenced from one sample in a study of blood T cell repertoires in COVID-19. Produced via immunoSEQ multiplex PCR; TCRdb's table is partial and in-frame only. The data hold about 240,000 clones, with around 86% observed a single time. The sequenced sample consisted of peripheral blood. These receptors came from a woman aged 70 to 79 with active or convalescent COVID-19.

This rearrangement joins TRBV27 to TRBJ1-2; 7 bases align to TRBD1. Per the germline V gene, CDR1 is MNHEY and CDR2 is SMNVEV (reference sequence). The CDR3 length is 15 residues. V gave up 1 base and J gave up 2 bases; unmatched junction bases: 4. CDR3 sequence reads: CASSLFRGANYGYTF. CDR3 nucleotides: TGTGCCAGCAGTTTATTCAGGGGGGCCAACTATGGCTACACCTTC.

In its sample, this clone was seen a few times. This chain links TRBV5-1 with TRBJ1-1; TRBD1 aligns across 7 bases. Germline V lookup: CDR1 SGHRS, CDR2 YFSETQ. This CDR3 comprises 14 residues. V dropped 4 bases and J dropped 6; count of bases not matched to a gene: 9. CDR3 coding DNA: TGCGCCAGCAGCATCACAGGGGATAAGGCTGAAGCTTTCTTT. Translated: CASSITGDKAEAFF.

In its sample, this clone was seen once. The chain recombines TRBV19 with TRBJ2-2; TRBD1 matches at 7 bases. From germline, CDR1 is LNHDA and CDR2 SQIVND (reference sequence). The CDR3 is made up of 16 amino acids. J was trimmed by 2 bases and V by 1 base; bases with no gene match: 4. The CDR3, as DNA: TGTGCCAGTAGTATAGTCCAGGGGGTAAACACCGGGGAGCTGTTTTTT. It codes for CASSIVQGVNTGELFF.

The DNA of the CDR3 is TGTGCCAGCAGCTGGACAGCAGATCAGCCCCAGCATTTT. Amino acid sequence: CASSWTADQPQHF. J is TRBJ1-5 and V is TRBV27, with a possible D match to TRBD1 (6 bases). The CDR3 is 13 amino acids. In germline, CDR1 is MNHEY, CDR2 SMNVEV (reference sequence). V was clipped by 6 bases and J by 5 bases, with 11 bases between them.

The V gene is TRBV6-1, the J gene TRBJ2-1; possibly TRBD2 for D (6 bases). CDR1 is MNHNS and CDR2 is SASEGT in the germline V gene. This CDR3 comprises 14 residues. Trimming shortened V by 5 bases and J by 4 bases, and 12 bases separated the two germline ends. CDR3 nucleotide sequence: TGTGCCAGCAGTCCGGCAGGGACTTACAATGAGCAGTTCTTC. This encodes CASSPAGTYNEQFF.

This clone has more than one count but fewer than ten. This chain links TRBV7-2 with TRBJ2-3; TRBD2 matches at 7 bases. Germline assignment: CDR1 SGHTA and CDR2 FQGNSA. V trimming: 1 base; J trimming: 9 bases; junction bases outside the gene matches: 7. The CDR3 covers 14 residues. This CDR3 is CASSLGRASGTQYF. The CDR3 bases are TGTGCCAGCAGCTTAGGAAGGGCTAGCGGCACGCAGTATTTT.

The chain recombines TRBV7-9 with TRBJ1-5; D not certain. Trimming shortened V by 5 bases and J by 2 bases, and 7 bases separated the two germline ends. Germline-derived CDR1 and CDR2 are SEHNR and FQNEAQ (reference sequence). The CDR3 is 13 amino acids. The CDR3 loop reads CASSGGGNQPQHF. The DNA for the CDR3 is TGTGCCAGCAGCGGCGGGGGCAATCAGCCCCAGCATTTT. Full variable domain (remainder filled in from reference TRBV7-9 and TRBJ1-5): DTGVSQNPRHKITKRGQNVTFRCDPISEHNRLYWYRQTLGQGPEFLTYFQNEAQLEKSRLLSDRFSAERPKGSFSTLEIQRTEQGDSAMYLCASSGGGNQPQHFGDGTRLSIL.

This chain joins TRBV10-1 and TRBJ2-2; unclear D gene. This CDR3 has 12 amino acids. From germline, CDR1 is WNHNN and CDR2 SYGVQD (reference sequence). V lost 5 bases and J lost 6, with 7 bases in between. This CDR3 is CASSSPSGELFF. CDR3 DNA: TGCGCCAGCAGTTCCCCTTCCGGGGAGCTGTTTTTT.

The V and J genes are TRBV3-1 (or the pseudogene TRBV3-2) and TRBJ2-6; D uncertain. Deletions cut 0 bases from V and 0 bases from J, with 9 bases between. The V gene's germline CDR1 is LGHDT and CDR2 YNNKEL (reference sequence). This CDR3 comprises 17 residues. The CDR3 bases are TGTGCCAGCAGCCAAGATCTCGTTCCCTCTGGGGCCAACGTCCTGACTTTC. Translated, it gives CASSQDLVPSGANVLTF.

V and J are TRBV2 and TRBJ2-2; D unresolved. The CDR3 runs to 14 residues. Germline-derived CDR1 and CDR2 are SNHLY and FYNNEI. V lost 4 bases, J lost 6 bases, and 12 bases lay in between. Here the CDR3 reads CASSVLRIAGELFF. In nucleotides, the CDR3 is TGTGCCAGCAGTGTGTTGAGGATCGCCGGGGAGCTGTTTTTT.

The rearrangement uses TRBV3-1 (or the pseudogene TRBV3-2) and TRBJ2-3; D is ambiguous. This CDR3 is built from 17 residues. V lost 4 bases to trimming and J lost 1 base, with 18 bases between them. CDR1 and CDR2 (germline): LGHDT, YNNKEL (reference sequence). The DNA of the CDR3 is TGTGCCAGCAGCCCCTATGAGCCCGGTCTCGGCACAGATACGCAGTATTTT. It codes for CASSPYEPGLGTDTQYF.

This rearrangement joins TRBV7-9 to TRBJ1-5, with 8 bases matching TRBD1. Germline assignment: CDR1 SEHNR and CDR2 FQNEAQ (reference sequence). The CDR3 spans 17 residues. The V gene end was trimmed by 6 bases and the J gene end by 0 bases; junction bases not matched to a gene: 10. Written as DNA, the CDR3 is TGTGCCAGCAGTTACGGGACAGGCTTTTATAGCAATCAGCCCCAGCATTTT. Translating it yields CASSYGTGFYSNQPQHF. The variable domain in full, with the rest retrieved from reference TRBV7-9 and TRBJ1-5, is DTGVSQNPRHKITKRGQNVTFRCDPISEHNRLYWYRQTLGQGPEFLTYFQNEAQLEKSRLLSDRFSAERPKGSFSTLEIQRTEQGDSAMYLCASSYGTGFYSNQPQHFGDGTRLSIL.

This clone was observed once. This chain connects TRBV6-5 to TRBJ2-2; possible D gene TRBD1, 6 bases. The CDR3 consists of 15 residues. The V gene lost 5 bases and the J gene lost 4 bases, with 14 bases spanning the gap. Germline CDR1 and CDR2: MNHEY and SVGAGI. CDR3 loop: CASSPLGAVTGELFF. The CDR3 DNA is TGTGCCAGCAGTCCCCTGGGGGCGGTCACCGGGGAGCTGTTTTTT.

The DNA for the CDR3 is TGTGCCAGCAGGACCAGGGGGCTAGGGACCGGGGAGCTGTTTTTT. Protein product: CASRTRGLGTGELFF. The chain is built from TRBV27 and TRBJ2-2, with 8 positions matching TRBD1. This CDR3 is 15 amino acids long. The V and J ends lost 6 bases and 5 bases, in that order; junction bases with no gene match: 8. CDR1 and CDR2 (germline): MNHEY, SMNVEV (reference sequence).

V and J are TRBV4-1 and TRBJ1-2; tentatively, D is TRBD1 (6 bases). The CDR3 extends over 15 amino acids. Germline-derived CDR1 and CDR2 are MGHRA and YSYEKL. The V and J ends lost 3 bases and 4 bases respectively, with 15 bases between them. CDR3 sequence (DNA): TGCGCCAGCAGCCACCCACAGGGCTCGGGCTATGGCTACACCTTC. It yields the protein CASSHPQGSGYGYTF.

This clone occurred once. V is TRBV29-1 and J is TRBJ1-1; D unresolved. This CDR3 contains 14 residues. Germline V CDR1 and CDR2: SQVTM, ANQGSEA. V was shortened by 4 bases and J by 2 bases, with 14 bases between the two germline ends. The CDR3 sequence is CSVVISLVNTEAFF. As DNA, the CDR3 is TGCAGCGTTGTAATTAGCCTCGTTAACACTGAAGCTTTCTTT.

This rearrangement joins TRBV7-9 to TRBJ2-3; tentative D call: TRBD2 (6 bases). Germline loops: CDR1 SEHNR, CDR2 FQNEAQ (reference sequence). Trimming took off 5 bases at V and 1 base at J, with 13 bases between the two ends. This CDR3 region has 15 residues. CDR3 amino acids: CASSAWGDGTDTQYF. CDR3 in DNA: TGTGCCAGCAGCGCATGGGGGGATGGCACAGATACGCAGTATTTT.

Of note for this clone: In the same sample, other DNA sequences code for this CDR3. The CDR3, as DNA: TGTGCCAGCAGCTTGTTAGGAGGGAACACTGAAGCTTTCTTT. Translated, it gives CASSLLGGNTEAFF. This rearrangement joins TRBV5-6 to TRBJ1-1; D not certain. V dropped 1 base and J dropped 1 base, with 8 bases sitting between them. The germline gives CDR1 SGHDT, CDR2 YYEEEE. This CDR3 has 14 amino acids. Variable domain in full (rest from reference TRBV5-6 and TRBJ1-1): DAGVTQSPTHLIKTRGQQVTLRCSPKSGHDTVSWYQQALGQGPQFIFQYYEEEERQRGNFPDRFSGHQFPNYSSELNVNALLLGDSALYLCASSLLGGNTEAFFGQGTRLTVV.

V usage is TRBV6-5 and J usage is TRBJ2-3; tentative D call: TRBD1 (5 bases). This CDR3 contains 15 residues. Germline loops: CDR1 MNHEY, CDR2 SVGAGI. Trimming pared 10 bases from V and 3 bases from J, leaving 20 bases between. CDR3 nucleotides: TGTGCCATCACGGCTTACCAGGGCTGGACAGATACGCAGTATTTT. Translation gives CAITAYQGWTDTQYF.

The J gene is TRBJ1-3, the V gene TRBV3-1 (or the pseudogene TRBV3-2); D is ambiguous. The ends were cut back, 3 bases at V and 4 bases at J, with 16 bases in the middle. CDR3 size: 16 residues. In germline, CDR1 is LGHDT, CDR2 YNNKEL (reference sequence). This CDR3 reads CASSHPSPPRGNTIYF. CDR3 sequence (DNA): TGTGCCAGCAGCCACCCCTCACCACCCCGGGGAAACACCATATATTTT.

The chain carries TRBV11-2 and TRBJ2-3; tentatively, D is TRBD2 (6 bases). Trimming took off 5 bases at V and 4 bases at J, with 19 bases between the two ends. CDR1 and CDR2 (germline): SGHAT, FQNNGV. The CDR3 is 16 residues long. The CDR3 coding sequence is TGTGCCAGCAGCCCCCGCGGGGTGGAATTCGCAGATACGCAGTATTTT. This codes for CASSPRGVEFADTQYF.